What follows are 16 T cell receptor beta chains derived from one specimen sequenced in a study of Ad26.COV2.S vaccination and SARS-CoV-2 variants. Produced via immunoSEQ multiplex PCR; TCRdb's table is partial and in-frame only. The table lists hundreds of thousands of clones, more than 70% of them singletons. As for treatment: around 19 received Ad26.COV2.S at low or high dose, single or two shots; about 5 received placebo; per-sample allocation not given. Sampling took place 63 days after the first vaccine or placebo injection. Sequencing used peripheral blood, obtained in a trial of Ad26.COV2.S vaccine versus placebo. These receptors came from a person aged 18-60 years who received the Ad26.COV2.S COVID-19 vaccine or a placebo.

In the case of this clone: The same CDR3 is also encoded by other DNA sequences in this sample. This chain connects TRBV19 to TRBJ2-3, with unresolved D. The CDR3 covers 12 residues. The ends were cut back, 3 bases at V and 3 bases at J, with 4 bases in the middle. Germline CDR1 reads LNHDA; CDR2 reads SQIVND (reference sequence). DNA for the CDR3: TGTGCCAGTAGTATCGGAACAGATACGCAGTATTTT. Its protein is CASSIGTDTQYF.

The rearrangement uses TRBV5-1 and TRBJ2-5, with 7 bases aligning to TRBD1. This CDR3 has 15 residues. Germline trimming cut 0 bases from V and 4 bases from J; bases unmatched to any gene: 6. Germline-derived CDR1 and CDR2 are SGHRS and YFSETQ. Here the CDR3 DNA reads TGCGCCAGCAGCTTGGGGACAGGTCTCGGAGAGACCCAGTACTTC. Encoded protein: CASSLGTGLGETQYF.

The chain joins TRBV2 to TRBJ2-7; TRBD2 matches at 12 bases. The CDR3 contains 17 residues. Germline CDR1 is SNHLY and CDR2 is FYNNEI. V shed 0 bases, J shed 2 bases, and the junction held 5 bases outside the gene matches. Here the CDR3 DNA reads TGTGCCAGCAGTGAAGCGGTTCTAGCGGGAGGGCCCTACGAGCAGTACTTC. Protein: CASSEAVLAGGPYEQYF.

CDR3 in amino acids: CSASGQGAGNEQFF. CDR3 sequence (DNA): TGCAGTGCTAGTGGTCAAGGGGCAGGTAATGAGCAGTTCTTC. The V gene is TRBV20-1, the J gene TRBJ2-1; D possibly corresponds to TRBD1 (5 bases). The germline V gene encodes CDR1 DFQATT and CDR2 SNEGSKA (reference sequence). The CDR3 has 14 residues. Trimming stripped 3 bases from V and 7 bases from J, with 16 bases between.

Concerning this clone itself: Within the sample, other DNA sequences also encode this same CDR3. The chain recombines TRBV6-5 with TRBJ1-1; D call uncertain. Germline V CDR1 and CDR2: MNHEY, SVGAGI. The CDR3 has 13 residues. The ends were cut back, 3 bases at V and 3 bases at J, with 8 bases in the middle. CDR3 sequence: CASSYSRDTEAFF. CDR3 bases: TGTGCCAGCAGTTATTCTAGAGACACTGAAGCTTTCTTT.

This clone was observed once. The rearrangement joins TRBV7-2 to TRBJ1-1; tentative D call: TRBD1 (6 bases). Per germline, CDR1 SGHTA and CDR2 FQGNSA. The CDR3 has 16 residues. Trimming took 2 bases from V and 4 from J, leaving 17 bases between them. CDR3 nucleotides: TGTGCCAGCAGCTTAAAGGCGACAGGTACTACCACTGAAGCTTTCTTT. Protein sequence: CASSLKATGTTTEAFF.

The rearrangement uses TRBV13 and TRBJ2-3, with TRBD2 matching over 10 bases. Germline V CDR1 and CDR2: PRHDT, FYEKMQ (reference sequence). J lost 4 bases, V lost 5 bases, and 9 bases had no gene match. The CDR3 contains 16 residues. In DNA form, the CDR3 reads TGTGCCAGCAGCCCCCAGCTAGCGGGGGTAGCAGATACGCAGTATTTT. Translating gives CASSPQLAGVADTQYF.

This clone was found once. This rearrangement joins TRBV7-9 to TRBJ1-1; no clear D gene. Per the germline V gene, CDR1 is SEHNR and CDR2 is FQNEAQ (reference sequence). Trimming took off 3 bases at V and 2 bases at J, with 7 bases between the two ends. This CDR3 is 13 amino acids long. CDR3 amino acids: CASSFWFNTEAFF. The DNA for the CDR3 is TGTGCCAGCAGCTTTTGGTTTAACACTGAAGCTTTCTTT.

This clone appeared once. The V gene is TRBV3-1 (or the pseudogene TRBV3-2), the J gene TRBJ2-3; TRBD2 aligns across 9 bases. Germline CDR1 is LGHDT and CDR2 is YNNKEL (reference sequence). After removal of 4 bases from V and 1 base from J, the junction contained 6 bases not matched to a gene. The CDR3 runs to 16 residues. CDR3 region: CASSRETSGRTDTQYF. As DNA, the CDR3 is TGTGCCAGCAGCCGGGAGACTAGCGGACGCACAGATACGCAGTATTTT.

The chain recombines TRBV3-1 (or the pseudogene TRBV3-2) with TRBJ2-2; TRBD2 matches 14 bases. After removal of 8 bases from V and 1 base from J, the junction contained 3 bases not matched to a gene. Germline lookup yields CDR1 LGHDT and CDR2 YNNKEL (reference sequence). This CDR3 is 16 amino acids long. CDR3 bases: TGTGCCAGCCGGACTAGCGGGGGGTTGAACACCGGGGAGCTGTTTTTT. Translating gives CASRTSGGLNTGELFF.

The CDR3 reads CASSLVGLATLDEQFF. The CDR3 DNA reads TGTGCCAGCAGCTTAGTAGGACTAGCGACCCTCGATGAGCAGTTCTTC. V gene TRBV7-8 combines with J gene TRBJ2-1; 9 bases line up with TRBD2. Germline CDR1 reads SGHVS; CDR2 reads FQNEAQ. J gave up 8 bases and V 1 base, and 9 bases lay outside the gene matches. The length of the CDR3 is 16 residues. Variable domain in full (rest from reference TRBV7-8 and TRBJ2-1): GAGVSQSPRYKVAKRGQDVALRCDPISGHVSLFWYQQALGQGPEFLTYFQNEAQLDKSGLPSDRFFAERPEGSVSTLKIQRTQQEDSAVYLCASSLVGLATLDEQFFGPGTRLTVL.

This clone was counted a single time. This sequence joins TRBV30 and TRBJ2-1, with a weak D call TRBD2 (5 bases). Germline V lookup: CDR1 GTSNPN, CDR2 SVGIG (reference sequence). V was pared by 1 base and J by 4 bases, with 8 bases between. CDR3 size: 13 residues. The DNA for the CDR3 is TGTGCCTGGAGTGCGGACTTGTACAATGAGCAGTTCTTC. Translation: CAWSADLYNEQFF. Using reference TRBV30 and TRBJ2-1 for the parts outside the CDR3, the full variable domain is SQTIHQWPATLVQPVGSPLSLECTVEGTSNPNLYWYRQAAGRGLQLLFYSVGIGQISSEVPQNLSASRPQDRQFILSSKKLLLSDSGFYLCAWSADLYNEQFFGPGTRLTVL.

The CDR3 region has the DNA TGTGCCAGCAGTTTATCACAGGGCCAGCCCCAGCATTTT. Its translation: CASSLSQGQPQHF. This chain links TRBV12-3 or TRBV12-4 with TRBJ1-5; maybe TRBD1 (6 bases). Trimming cost V 2 bases and J 7 bases, with 9 bases left between them. The CDR3 is 13 residues long.

J is TRBJ2-2 and V is TRBV19, with 7 bases matching TRBD2. The CDR3 has 14 residues. V was clipped by 0 bases and J by 6 bases; unmatched bases: 1. Germline-derived CDR1 and CDR2 are LNHDA and SQIVND (reference sequence). The CDR3, as DNA: TGTGCCAGTAGTATAGATCGGGGGGCCGGGGAGCTGTTTTTT. This sequence encodes CASSIDRGAGELFF.

V and J are TRBV6-5 and TRBJ1-4; TRBD1 matches 11 bases. This CDR3 is 15 amino acids long. The V gene end was trimmed by 8 bases and the J gene end by 7 bases; junction bases not matched to a gene: 9. The germline CDR1 and CDR2 sequences are MNHEY and SVGAGI. The CDR3 DNA follows: TGTGCCAGCCTCACTGGGACAGGGGGACGTGAAAAACTGTTTTTT. This gives the protein CASLTGTGGREKLFF.

The chain carries TRBV3-1 (or the pseudogene TRBV3-2) and TRBJ1-4; tentative D call: TRBD1 (5 bases). The CDR3 totals 12 residues. CDR1 and CDR2 from the germline V gene are LGHDT and YNNKEL (reference sequence). V was clipped by 4 bases and J by 11 bases, with 11 bases between them. CDR3 coding DNA: TGTGCCAGCAGCCCTAGGGGTGGGAAACTGTTTTTT. Translation gives CASSPRGGKLFF.